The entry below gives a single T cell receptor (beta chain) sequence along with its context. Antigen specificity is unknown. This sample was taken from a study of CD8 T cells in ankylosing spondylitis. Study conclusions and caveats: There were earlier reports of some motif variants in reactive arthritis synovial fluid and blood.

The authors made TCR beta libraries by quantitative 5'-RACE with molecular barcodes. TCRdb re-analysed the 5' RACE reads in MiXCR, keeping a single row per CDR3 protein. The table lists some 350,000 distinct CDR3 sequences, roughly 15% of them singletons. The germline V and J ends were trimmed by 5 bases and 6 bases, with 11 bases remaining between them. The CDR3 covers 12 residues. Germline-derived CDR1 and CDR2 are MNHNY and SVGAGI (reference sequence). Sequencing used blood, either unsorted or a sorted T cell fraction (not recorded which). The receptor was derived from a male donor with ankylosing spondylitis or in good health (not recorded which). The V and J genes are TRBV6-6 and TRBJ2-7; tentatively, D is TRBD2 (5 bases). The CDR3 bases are TGTGCCAGCAGTCCCACTGAGGGCGAGCAGTACTTC. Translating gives CASSPTEGEQYF.